The source of this TCR beta chain is a study of T cells in Graves' hyperthyroidism and ophthalmopathy. RNA transcripts provided the source from which TCR beta CDR3 regions were amplified. In the first-round RT-PCR of the TCR CDR3, the HTBI primer set was used. TCRdb itself ran the multiplex PCR reads through MiXCR, one entry per CDR3 protein. There are about 350,000 distinct CDR3 sequences in the sample; roughly 13% occur only once, and approximately 35% lies in the top ten. Per the germline V gene, CDR1 is DFQATT and CDR2 is SNEGSKA (reference sequence). The V end lost 4 bases, the J end lost 8 bases, and 16 bases lay between the germline ends. This CDR3 has 13 amino acids. Of note for this clonotype: As yet, its antigen is unknown.

Whole-study results and caveats: Most expanded thyroid clonotypes above 0.001 recurred in blood.

What was sequenced was blood. The chain recombines TRBV20-1 with TRBJ2-3; D is unclear. The clonotype was recovered from a woman aged 35 to 49 with Graves' ophthalmopathy. The DNA for the CDR3 is TGCAGTGCTAATTCCCTAGTTTTAGGTACGCAGTATTTT. It translates to CSANSLVLGTQYF.